This T cell receptor beta chain was sequenced in a study of metastatic and nonmetastatic thyroid tumors. Overall study context: It was across blood and tumor or nodule tissue from malignant and benign thyroid patients that repertoires were compared.

Original processing notes: Building a distant-metastasis classifier for papillary thyroid cancer drew on CDR3 differences across clinicopathological groups. Through MiXCR, TCRdb re-clonotyped the PCR reads. These V and J calls rely on TCRdb rather than the paper's analysis. Of 23,000 or so clones listed, approximately 25% were seen once; the top ten hold about 5.7%. There were no patients who had received any treatment before thyroid surgery. This clone was recorded many times. The antigen is unknown. Findings and limits, study-wide: Benign nodules reportedly had significantly lower TCR beta diversity than malignant thyroid tumors in blood and tumor.

In germline, CDR1 is SEHNR, CDR2 FQNEAQ (reference sequence). J was trimmed by 6 bases and V by 1 base; bases with no gene match: 3. The CDR3 consists of 14 residues. This chain links TRBV7-9 with TRBJ2-1, with 7 nucleotides matching TRBD2. Material for sequencing was tumor tissue. The clonotype was recovered from a female donor with papillary thyroid cancer or a benign thyroid nodule (not recorded which). Some clones in this sample may be carry-over from other donors' samples. The CDR3, as DNA: TGTGCCAGCAGCTTAGACCTAGCGGCCAATGAGCAGTTCTTC. Amino acids: CASSLDLAANEQFF. Full variable domain (remainder filled in from reference TRBV7-9 and TRBJ2-1): DTGVSQNPRHKITKRGQNVTFRCDPISEHNRLYWYRQTLGQGPEFLTYFQNEAQLEKSRLLSDRFSAERPKGSFSTLEIQRTEQGDSAMYLCASSLDLAANEQFFGPGTRLTVL.